The next 22 T cell receptor beta chains were all read from a single sample in a study of blood T cell repertoires in COVID-19. Data came from immunoSEQ multiplex PCR; TCRdb stores just in-frame clones and leaves some out. The data show approximately 200,000 clones, 80% to 85% seen once. The sample taken for sequencing was peripheral blood. The receptors were gathered from a woman in her 30s with acute or convalescent COVID-19.

The V call is TRBV30, the J call TRBJ2-3, with 11 nucleotides matching TRBD1. Germline-derived CDR1 and CDR2 are GTSNPN and SVGIG (reference sequence). The V gene end was trimmed by 3 bases and the J gene end by 5 bases; junction bases not matched to a gene: 7. CDR3 length: 15 residues. CDR3 bases: TGTGCCTGGAGCATGGACAGGGGGCAGATAGATACGCAGTATTTT. It encodes CAWSMDRGQIDTQYF.

The V and J genes are TRBV23-1 and TRBJ1-1, with 8 bases identical to TRBD1. TRBV23-1 is an open reading frame, and its role is uncertain. This CDR3 has 21 amino acids. V lost 4 bases to trimming and J lost 0 bases; unmatched junction nucleotides: 22. The CDR3 DNA follows: TGCGCCAGCAGTCCCTCGAATCACTCCCTGCGACAGGGGAGTATGAACACTGAAGCTTTCTTT. This encodes CASSPSNHSLRQGSMNTEAFF.

There are a few counts of this clone. V is TRBV24-1 and J is TRBJ1-1, with D perhaps matching TRBD1 (6 bases). Trimming removed 9 bases at V and 6 bases at J, with 19 bases between. Germline-derived CDR1 and CDR2 are KGHDR and SFDVKD. The CDR3 consists of 14 residues. CDR3 sequence: CATSPSRGAAEAFF. The DNA for the CDR3 is TGTGCCACCTCCCCCTCACGGGGGGCGGCTGAAGCTTTCTTT.

V usage is TRBV24-1 and J usage is TRBJ1-5; TRBD1 matches at 9 bases. There are 13 residues in the CDR3. Germline CDR1 is KGHDR and CDR2 is SFDVKD. V shed 12 bases and J 3 bases; nucleotides not matched to a gene: 5. Here the CDR3 DNA reads TGTGCCGTAGGACAGGGGATCAATCAGCCCCAGCATTTT. Protein product: CAVGQGINQPQHF.

The V call is TRBV7-9, the J call TRBJ1-3; the D is unclear. Per germline, CDR1 SEHNR and CDR2 FQNEAQ (reference sequence). The V and J ends lost 1 base and 0 bases respectively, with 10 bases between them. The CDR3 is made up of 16 amino acids. CDR3 DNA sequence: TGTGCCAGCAGCTTAGTAGAGGCGATCTCTGGAAACACCATATATTTT. It encodes CASSLVEAISGNTIYF.

The chain uses TRBV28 and TRBJ2-7; possibly TRBD2 for D (6 bases). CDR1 is MDHEN and CDR2 is SYDVKM in the germline V gene. This CDR3 region has 13 residues. The CDR3 loop reads CAVGTETTYEQYF. The CDR3 DNA sequence: TGTGCAGTAGGGACTGAGACTACCTACGAGCAGTACTTC.

V and J are TRBV27 and TRBJ2-7; D is perhaps TRBD1 (5 bases). CDR3 size: 14 residues. Trimming left V 2 bases short and J 4 bases short, with 12 bases between. Germline V gene lookup returns CDR1 MNHEY and CDR2 SMNVEV (reference sequence). CDR3 DNA sequence: TGTGCCAGCAGTTTAAATGGGGCGACTTACGAGCAGTACTTC. Protein product: CASSLNGATYEQYF.

The rearrangement uses TRBV19 and TRBJ2-1; 11 bases fit TRBD2. The V segment lost 6 bases and the J segment 4 bases; nucleotides outside the gene matches: 8. This CDR3 has 16 residues. Germline assignment: CDR1 LNHDA and CDR2 SQIVND (reference sequence). The CDR3, as DNA: TGTGCCAGTAGCATTTCGGGACTAGCGGTATACAATGAGCAGTTCTTC. Translated, it gives CASSISGLAVYNEQFF.

This chain joins TRBV20-1 and TRBJ2-2, with 8 bases fitting TRBD2. CDR1 and CDR2 (germline): DFQATT, SNEGSKA (reference sequence). The V gene end was trimmed by 3 bases and the J gene end by 8 bases; junction bases not matched to a gene: 11. This CDR3 is 15 amino acids long. This CDR3 reads CSASNPGGGLGELFF. The CDR3 bases are TGCAGTGCTAGTAACCCCGGGGGGGGCTTAGGGGAGCTGTTTTTT.

V and J are TRBV5-6 and TRBJ2-3; TRBD2 matches at 8 bases. This CDR3 spans 14 amino acids. The V segment lost 6 bases and the J segment 5 bases; nucleotides outside the gene matches: 8. CDR1 and CDR2 (germline): SGHDT, YYEEEE. In DNA form, the CDR3 reads TGTGCCAGCAACATGGGACTAGGGATAGATACGCAGTATTTT. The encoded protein is CASNMGLGIDTQYF.

This clone was counted between two and nine times. As DNA, the CDR3 is TGTGCCAGCAGCGAAAAGGGACTAGCGGGTTACAATGAGCAGTTCTTC. Translating gives CASSEKGLAGYNEQFF. V usage is TRBV9 and J usage is TRBJ2-1; 12 nucleotides align to TRBD2. In germline, CDR1 is SGDLS, CDR2 YYNGEE. J gave up 4 bases and V 3 bases, and 5 bases lay outside the gene matches. The CDR3 spans 16 residues.

The chain joins TRBV18 to TRBJ2-1; 12 nucleotides align to TRBD2. Trimming removed 3 bases from V and 0 bases from J; junction bases left unmatched: 6. Germline lookup yields CDR1 KGHSH and CDR2 LQKENI. The CDR3 has 18 amino acids. DNA for the CDR3: TGTGCCAGCTCACCCGGACTAGCGGGGACAAGCTCCTACAATGAGCAGTTCTTC. Encoded protein: CASSPGLAGTSSYNEQFF.

The V gene is TRBV2, the J gene TRBJ1-5, with a weak D call TRBD1 (5 bases). Germline CDR1 reads SNHLY; CDR2 reads FYNNEI. The CDR3 sequence is 15 residues long. V lost 1 base to trimming and J lost 6 bases, with 13 bases between them. The CDR3 bases are TGTGCCAGCAGTGAAGTTAGCAGGGTTGGTCAGCCCCAGCATTTT. It is translated as CASSEVSRVGQPQHF.

The V and J genes are TRBV11-2 and TRBJ1-2; the D gene is possibly TRBD1 (6 bases). The V gene lost 5 bases and the J gene lost 5 bases, with 15 bases spanning the gap. CDR3 size: 14 residues. Germline loops: CDR1 SGHAT, CDR2 FQNNGV. The DNA of the CDR3 is TGTGCCAGCAGCCCCGTCGCAGGGGATTATGGCTACACCTTC. It codes for CASSPVAGDYGYTF.

This clone was observed a few times. J is TRBJ1-1 and V is TRBV12-3 or TRBV12-4, with D hard to call. Between the trimmed V and J ends, which lost 0 bases and 9 bases, there was a span of 5 bases. This CDR3 contains 11 residues. CDR3 nucleotides: TGTGCCAGCAGTTTAGCCAGAAAAGCTTTCTTT. The encoded protein is CASSLARKAFF.

The chain has TRBV5-1 and TRBJ2-3; 11 bases line up with TRBD1. The CDR3 is 15 residues long. Germline V CDR1 and CDR2: SGHRS, YFSETQ. Losses at the gene ends were 4 bases for V and 0 bases for J; bases not matched to a gene: 1. The CDR3 DNA sequence: TGCGCCAGCAGCCGGGACAGGGGGAGCACAGATACGCAGTATTTT. Translating gives CASSRDRGSTDTQYF.

The chain links TRBV6-1 to TRBJ2-5; D unresolved. V gave up 1 base and J gave up 4 bases, with 13 bases separating them. The CDR3 runs 15 residues. The germline V gene encodes CDR1 MNHNS and CDR2 SASEGT. In nucleotides, the CDR3 is TGTGCCAGCAGTGAAGGGGCAGTCCAGAGAGAGACCCAGTACTTC. This translates into CASSEGAVQRETQYF.

In its sample, this clone was seen once. This chain joins TRBV7-9 and TRBJ1-1; a possible D gene is TRBD1 (6 bases). This CDR3 comprises 14 residues. V was trimmed by 3 bases and J by 0 bases, leaving 8 bases between them. Germline CDR1 reads SEHNR; CDR2 reads FQNEAQ (reference sequence). Written as DNA, the CDR3 is TGTGCCAGCAGCTTTGGACAGCTGAACACTGAAGCTTTCTTT. Amino acid sequence: CASSFGQLNTEAFF.

The chain joins TRBV30 to TRBJ1-2; tentatively, D is TRBD1 (6 bases). This CDR3 has 14 residues. V lost 1 base and J lost 5, with 14 bases in between. The germline CDR1 and CDR2 sequences are GTSNPN and SVGIG (reference sequence). The CDR3 loop reads CAWSAGHLLYGYTF. The CDR3 DNA reads TGTGCCTGGAGTGCGGGACACCTCCTTTATGGCTACACCTTC.

The chain employs TRBV25-1 and TRBJ2-7; D ambiguous. This CDR3 contains 11 residues. CDR1 is MGHDK and CDR2 is SYGVNS in the germline V gene. Deletions cut 8 bases from V and 4 bases from J, with 9 bases between. CDR3 loop: CASLGDYEQYF. The CDR3 nucleotides read TGTGCCAGCTTAGGAGATTACGAGCAGTACTTC.

This chain uses TRBV6-2 or TRBV6-3 with TRBJ2-3; the D is unclear. The V end was cut by 2 bases, the J end by 0 bases, with 12 bases between. The germline V gene encodes CDR1 MNHEY and CDR2 SVGEGT. The CDR3 extends over 16 amino acids. The CDR3 sequence is CASSYTVAASTDTQYF. The DNA for the CDR3 is TGTGCCAGCAGTTACACCGTGGCTGCTAGCACAGATACGCAGTATTTT.

V gene TRBV6-1 combines with J gene TRBJ1-4; a weak D match, TRBD1 (5 bases). V was trimmed by 0 bases and J by 8 bases, leaving 16 bases between them. This CDR3 comprises 16 residues. CDR1 and CDR2 from the germline V gene are MNHNS and SASEGT. This chain's CDR3 is CASSEAGQGAGEKLFF. DNA of the CDR3: TGTGCCAGCAGTGAAGCTGGGCAGGGCGCGGGGGAAAAACTGTTTTTT.